These T cell receptor beta chains were read from a single sample in a study of shared clonotypes between healthy human individuals. This table comes from immunoSEQ multiplex PCR, and its TCRdb copy is limited to in-frame clones, with some not included. The profile shows about 2.4 million clones, roughly 92% of them singletons. The sample consisted of naive CD4+ T cells sorted from blood. All receptors come from a man aged 18 to 29 in good health. Both conserved end residues are part of each CDR3. The order of the fields is D gene, clone size, J gene, CDR3 length, V gene, CDR3 DNA, CDR3 protein. A D gene is named only where the DNA matches it firmly. Clone size, where shown, is once, few, many, or a class for clones that have expanded.

TRBD2 | NA | TRBJ2-5 | 15 | TRBV18 | TGTGCCAGCTCAATACTCGGGGCGGGAGCGGAGACCCAGTACTTC | CASSILGAGAETQYF
NA | once | TRBJ1-2 | 14 | TRBV9 | TGTGCCAGCAGCGAAGGACAGTCGGTTGATGGCTACACCTTC | CASSEGQSVDGYTF
TRBD1 | NA | TRBJ2-7 | 15 | TRBV5-6 | TGTGCCAGCAGCTTCGGGACAGGGAGTTCCTACGAGCAGTACTTC | CASSFGTGSSYEQYF
NA | NA | TRBJ2-5 | 14 | TRBV14 | TGTGCCAGCAGCCAGAGGGGTTTCCAAGAGACCCAGTACTTC | CASSQRGFQETQYF
NA | NA | TRBJ2-7 | 14 | TRBV11-2 | TGTGCCAGCAGCTTAGACTTAGCGCGCTACGAGCAGTACTTC | CASSLDLARYEQYF
NA | NA | TRBJ1-2 | 16 | TRBV4-2 | TGTGCCAGCAGCCAATATCCCGAAGGTTTGGCCCATGGCTACACCTTC | CASSQYPEGLAHGYTF
TRBD1 | NA | TRBJ2-6 | 14 | TRBV6-1 | TGTGCCTCTAGGACAGGGCTCGGGGCCAACGTCCTGACTTTC | CASRTGLGANVLTF
TRBD1 | NA | TRBJ2-5 | 15 | TRBV5-1 | TGCGCCAGCAGCTCGGTACAGGGGGGCCAAGAGACCCAGTACTTC | CASSSVQGGQETQYF
NA | few | TRBJ1-2 | 14 | TRBV30 | TGTGCCCGTAGTAAGGGACGTGATGGGTATGGCTACACCTTC | CARSKGRDGYGYTF
TRBD2 | once | TRBJ2-5 | 19 | TRBV4-3 | TGCGCCAGCAGCCGATCTGCGGCCGGGACTAGCGGGAGATCTGAGACCCAGTACTTC | CASSRSAAGTSGRSETQYF
NA | once | TRBJ1-4 | 16 | TRBV7-9 | TGTGCCAGCAGCCCCTATGGTTTGGCGTCTAATGAAAAACTGTTTTTT | CASSPYGLASNEKLFF
TRBD2 | NA | TRBJ2-1 | 18 | TRBV5-1 | TGCGCCAGCAGCTTGGCAGCTAGCGGAAGGAGCTCCTACAATGAGCAGTTCTTC | CASSLAASGRSSYNEQFF
NA | NA | TRBJ1-6 | 16 | TRBV10-3 | TGTGCCATCAGTGAGTCGGGTGGGGTTGTAAATTCACCCCTCCACTTT | CAISESGGVVNSPLHF
TRBD1 | NA | TRBJ2-3 | 16 | TRBV13 | TGTGCCAGCAGCTTAACAGGGGGCGGGAGCACAGATACGCAGTATTTT | CASSLTGGGSTDTQYF
TRBD1 | NA | TRBJ2-7 | 14 | TRBV10-3 | TGTGCCATCAGTGAGTCCGGACAGGGCTACGAGCAGTACTTC | CAISESGQGYEQYF
NA | once | TRBJ1-2 | 14 | TRBV28 | TGTGCCACTTACTCCTCGGGGAGGGGTGAAGGCTACACCTTC | CATYSSGRGEGYTF
NA | NA | TRBJ2-6 | 13 | TRBV10-3 | TGTGCCATCGGGCCCCCTGGGGCCAACGTCCTGACTTTC | CAIGPPGANVLTF
TRBD2 | NA | TRBJ2-7 | 15 | TRBV5-4 | TGTGCCAGCAACGAAAAGACTAGCGGTGACTACGAGCAGTACTTC | CASNEKTSGDYEQYF
NA | NA | TRBJ1-6 | 14 | TRBV19 | TGTGCCAGTAGTAAGACAGAACCCAATTCACCCCTCCACTTT | CASSKTEPNSPLHF
NA | NA | TRBJ1-1 | 14 | TRBV2 | TGTGCCAGCAGCGACACAGGGTCGGGCACTGAAGCTTTCTTT | CASSDTGSGTEAFF
NA | few | TRBJ1-5 | 13 | TRBV29-1 | TGCAGCGTCCAAGAGAAGGGGGGCCAGCCCCAGCATTTT | CSVQEKGGQPQHF
TRBD1 | NA | TRBJ1-2 | 16 | TRBV23-1 | TGCGCCAGCAGTCTCAACCGACAGGGACGAAACTATGGCTACACCTTC | CASSLNRQGRNYGYTF
NA | NA | TRBJ1-5 | 15 | TRBV7-9 | TGTGCCAGCAGCCACGATACGGAGGTCAATCAGCCCCAGCATTTT | CASSHDTEVNQPQHF
NA | NA | TRBJ2-3 | 15 | TRBV6-5 | TGTGCCAGCAGTAGGGGACTTAAACACCCAGATACGCAGTATTTT | CASSRGLKHPDTQYF
TRBD1 | NA | TRBJ1-2 | 15 | TRBV5-6 | TGTGCCAGCAGCTTGGTGCACAGGGGATTGGATGGCTACACCTTC | CASSLVHRGLDGYTF
NA | once | TRBJ2-2 | 14 | TRBV7-3 | TGTGCCAGCAGCTTAGACAGATACACCGGGGAGCTGTTTTTT | CASSLDRYTGELFF
NA | NA | TRBJ1-6 | 15 | TRBV27 | TGTGCCAGCAGTACCGGACAGATTGATAATTCACCCCTCCACTTT | CASSTGQIDNSPLHF
NA | NA | TRBJ1-6 | 15 | TRBV30 | TGTGCCTGGAGTCGAAGGGAGAACTATAATTCACCCCTCCACTTT | CAWSRRENYNSPLHF
NA | NA | TRBJ1-5 | 17 | TRBV4-1 | TGCGCCAGCAGCCAAGAGGCTTATTCCATGGGCTATCAGCCCCAGCATTTT | CASSQEAYSMGYQPQHF
TRBD1 | NA | TRBJ1-4 | 17 | TRBV18 | TGTGCCAGCTCACCTCGAAAGGACAGGGGGACGGGTGAAAAACTGTTTTTT | CASSPRKDRGTGEKLFF
NA | few | TRBJ2-7 | 13 | TRBV5-1 | TGCGCCAGCAGCTTGCAGGGAACCTACGAGCAGTACTTC | CASSLQGTYEQYF
TRBD2 | NA | TRBJ2-1 | 14 | TRBV30 | TGTGCCTGGAGTGTTACTAGCGGTTACAATGAGCAGTTCTTC | CAWSVTSGYNEQFF
TRBD2 | NA | TRBJ2-1 | 16 | TRBV5-1 | TGCGCCAGCAGCTTGGTAGCGGGAGGGCCCTCTGATGAGCAGTTCTTC | CASSLVAGGPSDEQFF
NA | NA | TRBJ2-1 | 16 | TRBV7-2 | TGTGCCAGCTCAGGCGGGGCGGGGTTACCGATCAATGAGCAGTTCTTC | CASSGGAGLPINEQFF
TRBD1 | NA | TRBJ1-2 | 15 | TRBV7-9 | TGTGCCAGCAGCCCGTGGGACAGGGGGTTTGATGGCTACACCTTC | CASSPWDRGFDGYTF
TRBD1 | NA | TRBJ1-5 | 14 | TRBV7-9 | TGTGCCAGCAGTTCCGGGACAGGGGGTCAGCCCCAGCATTTT | CASSSGTGGQPQHF
TRBD1 | once | TRBJ2-2 | 15 | TRBV28 | TGTGCCAGCAGTTTGGACAGGGGTTTCGCCGGGGAGCTGTTTTTT | CASSLDRGFAGELFF
NA | few | TRBJ1-5 | 14 | TRBV6-6 | TGTGCCAGCAGTTACTCCCTGGGGAATCAGCCCCAGCATTTT | CASSYSLGNQPQHF
TRBD2 | NA | TRBJ2-7 | 13 | TRBV5-5 | TGTGCCAGCGCCCTCGGGGGGGCCTACGAGCAGTACTTC | CASALGGAYEQYF
NA | NA | TRBJ1-6 | 12 | TRBV30 | TGTGCCTGGAGTCACTCTAATTCACCCCTCCACTTT | CAWSHSNSPLHF
NA | few | TRBJ1-5 | 11 | TRBV20-1 | TGCAGTGCCAAAACAGGGAGACCCCAGCATTTT | CSAKTGRPQHF
TRBD1 | NA | TRBJ1-4 | 15 | TRBV10-3 | TGTGCCATCAGTGAGTCGGGACAGCTTAATGAAAAACTGTTTTTT | CAISESGQLNEKLFF
NA | NA | TRBJ1-5 | 15 | TRBV19 | TGTGCCAGTAGTATTCAGCGGAATAGCAATCAGCCCCAGCATTTT | CASSIQRNSNQPQHF
TRBD1 | NA | TRBJ1-2 | 15 | TRBV27 | TGTGCCAGCGGCCTGGGACAGGGTACTTACTATGGCTACACCTTC | CASGLGQGTYYGYTF
NA | NA | TRBJ2-5 | 15 | TRBV18 | TGTGCCAGCTCACCACCGGGGGGCTACCAAGAGACCCAGTACTTC | CASSPPGGYQETQYF
NA | NA | TRBJ2-5 | 14 | TRBV19 | TGTGCCAGTAGTGCCGGGGGCGGAGGAGAGACCCAGTACTTC | CASSAGGGGETQYF
NA | NA | TRBJ2-7 | 13 | TRBV30 | TGTGCCTGGGGACCGGGGTTCTCCCACGAGCAGTACTTC | CAWGPGFSHEQYF
NA | NA | TRBJ1-1 | 15 | TRBV18 | TGTGCCAGCTCACCTGCGGTGACACAGAACACTGAAGCTTTCTTT | CASSPAVTQNTEAFF
NA | few | TRBJ1-5 | 16 | TRBV19 | TGTGCCAGTAGTCTTGTATGGGATTCAGGAAATCAGCCCCAGCATTTT | CASSLVWDSGNQPQHF
NA | NA | TRBJ2-1 | 16 | TRBV11-3 | TGTGCCAGCAGCTTAGACTTTCTGACGGGTGCGAATGAGCAGTTCTTC | CASSLDFLTGANEQFF
NA | NA | TRBJ2-7 | 14 | TRBV12-2 | TGTGCAAGTCGCTTTCCTCAGAGCTCCTACGAGCAGTACTTC | CASRFPQSSYEQYF
TRBD2 | NA | TRBJ2-7 | 15 | TRBV7-9 | TGTGCCAGCAGCTTCGCTAGCGGGGGGTTAGACGAGCAGTACTTC | CASSFASGGLDEQYF
NA | NA | TRBJ1-1 | 14 | TRBV14 | TGTGCCAGCAGCCCAGGACCGTTTTCCACTGAAGCTTTCTTT | CASSPGPFSTEAFF